This record concerns one T cell receptor beta chain sequence. Its cognate antigen has yet to be identified. Base qualities were left out, and no much larger clone turns up one base away. These data belong to a study of cytotoxic CD8 clonotypes in ibrutinib-treated CLL (dated by TCRdb to the early 2020s). Looking at the study overall: The cohort was composed of roughly ten relapsed/refractory and 15 treatment-naive patients; IGHV unmutated status was identified in approximately 18 patients. Partial responses were observed in 24 patients and complete responses in 2; after a median follow-up of 68 months, remission was maintained in approximately 14 patients and progression was observed in some 12. Longitudinal samples were available for about 30% of the 86 trial participants. Every sample from remission and from progressive disease was obtained while the patients were still on ibrutinib. The response samples were drawn at a median of roughly eleven months into treatment, with a range of about 6 to 40 months. An average of 255,043 productive templates and 94,082 productive rearrangements was obtained per sample. Cryopreserved peripheral blood mononuclear cells were collected before treatment, at response, and at either disease progression or sustained remission.

The germline V gene yields ENHRY for CDR1 and SYGVKD for CDR2. Including cysteine and phenylalanine, the CDR3 has 13 amino acids. The retained sequence is limited to the CDR3, 39 bases, with the frame set at the first base. The trim is 7 bases for V and 6 bases for J, with a gap of 16 bases between the germline ends. The sample's time point label, in plain terms: approximately twelve months on ibrutinib. For TCR beta library preparation, about 2 micrograms of genomic DNA were isolated from cryopreserved PBMCs. High-throughput TCR beta sequencing was performed on longitudinal blood samples from CLL patients receiving ibrutinib monotherapy. The patients took part in an open-label, single-center phase 2 trial of ibrutinib monotherapy. Paper-wide results and their limitations: Baseline clonality was found to be higher than that of age-matched healthy donors and was strongly correlated with circulating CD8+ T-cell counts. Clonality increased at ibrutinib response, stayed stable in sustained remission, and fell back toward baseline at progression. Public clonotypes were rare and either contracted or stayed stable during treatment, and the rise in clonality at ibrutinib response reflected the expansion of private clonotypes. Sampling times were not matched between sustained-remission and progressing patients, and lymph node repertoires were not studied.

A MiSeq instrument was used for deep resolution sequencing, which targeted depths ranging from 1 in 1 million up to 1 in 200,000 T cells, with coverage averaging 10x for each clonotype. The immunoSEQ hsTCRB Kit was used to generate the TCR beta libraries. The original pipeline was this. The data were analyzed with ImmunoSEQ Analyzer and ImmunoSEQ Data Assistant, and V, D and J gene assignments followed IMGT definitions. Clonality, which ranges from 0 to 1, was calculated as one minus the normalized Shannon entropy of productive rearrangement frequencies. Only overrepresented clonotypes making up at least 0.05% of the repertoire of each patient were included in the public clonotype analysis. Thirteen repertoires from age-matched healthy donors, obtained from immuneACCESS, served as clonality controls. Drawn from immuneACCESS, this table holds only the in-frame rearrangements with V and J called that TCRdb kept. Clones are partly lost; checked studies trace under half to an unresolved V gene and leave the rest unexplained. D and trimming come from the DNA, and the V and J calls and clone size come from that table. The sample yields fewer than 85,000 clones; around 75% were counted once. Jointly, the top ten make up roughly 4.8% of the sample.

The receptor was derived from a human donor with chronic lymphocytic leukemia. This receptor chain uses TRBV10-3 and TRBJ2-7; D gene: possibly TRBD1, on 6 matching bases. This material consisted of PBMCs, taken after 12 months of ibrutinib treatment. The DNA sequence is TGTGCCATCACCCCCGGGGAAGGGGGCGAGCAGTACTTC. Its protein reads: CAITPGEGGEQYF.